This passage covers 20 T cell receptor beta chains from one sample sequenced in a study of identical twins. TCRdb recomputed calls from the 5' RACE reads with MiXCR, one row per CDR3 protein. The data contain around 230,000 distinct CDR3 sequences, roughly a tenth of them singletons. Sequencing input: memory (CD45RO+) T cells sorted from blood. The receptors were sampled from a woman under 30 in good health.

At least ten counts were recorded for this clonotype. The chain carries TRBV20-1 and TRBJ1-1; possibly TRBD1 for D (6 bases). V lost 4 bases to trimming and J lost 5 bases, with 14 bases between them. The CDR3 runs to 13 residues. Germline CDR1 is DFQATT and CDR2 is SNEGSKA (reference sequence). CDR3 bases: TGCAGTGCTAAACCCCCGACAGGAACTGAAGCTTTCTTT. It codes for CSAKPPTGTEAFF.

This clonotype has only a few counts. The gene calls are TRBV5-5 and TRBJ2-7; D not resolved. The CDR3 has 14 amino acids. The V end lost 2 bases, the J end lost 3 bases, and 12 bases lay between the germline ends. Germline V lookup: CDR1 SGHKS, CDR2 YYEKEE (reference sequence). CDR3 region: CASSLENLFYEQYF. Here the CDR3 DNA reads TGTGCCAGCAGCTTAGAGAACCTCTTCTACGAGCAGTACTTC.

The gene calls are TRBV20-1 and TRBJ2-7; either TRBD1 or TRBD2 may supply D (6 bases each). The ends were cut back, 6 bases at V and 2 bases at J, with 17 bases in the middle. Germline values: CDR1 DFQATT, CDR2 SNEGSKA (reference sequence). The CDR3 runs 14 residues. CDR3 in amino acids: CSAVRRGETYEQYF. For the CDR3, the DNA is TGCAGTGCCGTTAGGAGGGGGGAAACCTACGAGCAGTACTTC.

This clonotype turned up a few times. The V gene is TRBV20-1, the J gene TRBJ2-1; 7 nucleotides align to TRBD2. Germline V gene sequence: CDR1 DFQATT, CDR2 SNEGSKA (reference sequence). The CDR3 is 13 amino acids. With 5 bases clipped from V and 8 bases from J, the junction kept 9 bases outside the gene matches. The CDR3, as DNA: TGCAGTGCTCCAACCGCTAGCGGTCATGAGCAGTTCTTC. It yields the protein CSAPTASGHEQFF.

This clonotype occurred a few times. The chain combines TRBV7-9 with TRBJ2-5; perhaps TRBD2 as D (6 bases). This CDR3 contains 14 residues. Trimming pared 4 bases from V and 4 bases from J, leaving 13 bases between. From germline, CDR1 is SEHNR and CDR2 FQNEAQ (reference sequence). The CDR3 DNA sequence: TGTGCCAGCAGCTACAGACTGGAGGGAGAGACCCAGTACTTC. Translation: CASSYRLEGETQYF.

This CDR3 is CASSLVPEQGYGYTF. In DNA, the CDR3 is TGCGCCAGCAGCTTGGTCCCCGAACAGGGCTATGGCTACACCTTC. The chain uses TRBV5-1 and TRBJ1-2; a weak D match, TRBD1 (6 bases). The CDR3 is made up of 15 amino acids. CDR1 SGHRS and CDR2 YFSETQ come from the germline V gene. Trimming took 0 bases from V and 4 from J, leaving 13 bases between them. Supplemented by reference TRBV5-1 and TRBJ1-2, the full variable domain reads KAGVTQTPRYLIKTRGQQVTLSCSPISGHRSVSWYQQTPGQGLQFLFEYFSETQRNKGNFPGRFSGRQFSNSRSEMNVSTLELGDSALYLCASSLVPEQGYGYTFGSGTRLTVV.

The rearrangement joins TRBV6-4 to TRBJ2-1; perhaps TRBD2 as D (6 bases). Trimming took off 8 bases at V and 6 bases at J, with 14 bases between the two ends. Germline CDR1 is MRHNA and CDR2 is SNTAGT. The CDR3 length is 13 residues. The CDR3 sequence: CASRGRRSNEQFF. CDR3 nucleotides: TGTGCCAGCCGGGGGAGGAGATCCAATGAGCAGTTCTTC.

This chain uses TRBV18 with TRBJ2-3; weak D call: TRBD2 (6 bases). This CDR3 has 15 amino acids. Trimming shortened V by 3 bases and J by 3 bases, and 13 bases separated the two germline ends. Looked up from germline, CDR1 is KGHSH and CDR2 is LQKENI. DNA for the CDR3: TGTGCCAGCTCACCGACCGCGGGGATAACAGATACGCAGTATTTT. Its protein product is CASSPTAGITDTQYF. Full variable domain (outside the CDR3, taken from reference TRBV18 and TRBJ2-3): NAGVMQNPRHLVRRRGQEARLRCSPMKGHSHVYWYRQLPEEGLKFMVYLQKENIIDESGMPKERFSAEFPKEGPSILRIQQVVRGDSAAYFCASSPTAGITDTQYFGPGTRLTVL.

The gene calls are TRBV28 and TRBJ2-1; D uncertain. The CDR3 is made up of 15 amino acids. CDR1 is MDHEN and CDR2 is SYDVKM in the germline V gene. Trimming left V 6 bases short and J 0 bases short, with 12 bases between. The CDR3 coding sequence is TGTGCCAGCAGCCCTACAAAGAGCTCCTACAATGAGCAGTTCTTC. Protein: CASSPTKSSYNEQFF.

This clonotype was counted ten times or more. The chain is built from TRBV11-1 and TRBJ1-3; no clear D gene. V lost 5 bases and J 2 bases, leaving 13 bases between the germline ends. CDR1 and CDR2 (germline): SGHAT, FQDESV (reference sequence). This CDR3 is 15 amino acids long. The CDR3 loop reads CASSPWTDAGNTIYF. CDR3 in DNA: TGTGCCAGCAGCCCTTGGACGGACGCTGGAAACACCATATATTTT.

This clonotype was recorded at least ten times. The rearrangement links TRBV7-2 to TRBJ2-7; D unresolved. The CDR3 covers 14 residues. V gave up 5 bases and J gave up 7 bases, with 18 bases separating them. Germline assignment: CDR1 SGHTA and CDR2 FQGNSA. The CDR3 region is CASSLHRSVREQYF. CDR3 DNA: TGTGCCAGCAGCCTCCACCGGTCTGTTCGGGAGCAGTACTTC.

The chain combines TRBV10-3 with TRBJ2-7, with D possibly being TRBD1 (5 bases). V was cut by 4 bases and J by 5 bases, with 12 bases left in between. In germline, CDR1 is ENHRY, CDR2 SYGVKD. The CDR3 is made up of 13 amino acids. The CDR3 coding sequence is TGTGCCATCAGTGGACAGTCTCGCGACGAGCAGTACTTC. It encodes CAISGQSRDEQYF.

This clonotype came up a few times. The chain joins TRBV10-2 to TRBJ2-7; D gene ambiguous. Germline V gives CDR1 WSHSY, CDR2 SAAADI. The CDR3 has 13 residues. Trimming shortened V by 9 bases and J by 3 bases, and 15 bases separated the two germline ends. The CDR3 sequence: CASLPGHVYEQYF. The CDR3 DNA follows: TGCGCCAGTCTACCGGGTCACGTCTACGAGCAGTACTTC.

This chain's CDR3 is CASSFALGNEQFF. The CDR3 DNA follows: TGTGCCAGCAGCTTCGCTTTGGGAAATGAGCAGTTCTTC. The rearrangement links TRBV5-6 to TRBJ2-1; no firm D call. This CDR3 has 13 amino acids. In germline, CDR1 is SGHDT, CDR2 YYEEEE. Trimming removed 2 bases at V and 7 bases at J, with 10 bases between.

This clonotype appeared many times. The genes are TRBV10-3 and TRBJ2-7; TRBD1 aligns across 9 bases. The CDR3 has 14 amino acids. Germline trimming cut 6 bases from V and 4 bases from J; bases unmatched to any gene: 7. Germline V lookup: CDR1 ENHRY, CDR2 SYGVKD. The DNA for the CDR3 is TGTGCCATCAGGGGACAGGGAGGAGTATACGAGCAGTACTTC. It specifies CAIRGQGGVYEQYF.

This clonotype was seen at least ten times. The chain has TRBV5-1 and TRBJ2-3; possible D gene TRBD2, 6 bases. The CDR3 loop spans 17 amino acids. The germline V and J ends were trimmed by 4 bases and 5 bases, with 23 bases remaining between them. Per germline, CDR1 SGHRS and CDR2 YFSETQ. In DNA, the CDR3 is TGCGCCAGCAGCCCTACCGGGAGCGGAAGGCGGGAAGATACGCAGTATTTT. Protein sequence: CASSPTGSGRREDTQYF.

The rearrangement joins TRBV20-1 to TRBJ2-2, with 8 bases matching TRBD2. V trimming: 3 bases; J trimming: 7 bases; junction bases outside the gene matches: 4. CDR1 is DFQATT and CDR2 is SNEGSKA in the germline V gene (reference sequence). The CDR3 sequence is 13 residues long. The CDR3 loop is CSARRGDNGELFF. CDR3 DNA: TGCAGTGCTAGGCGGGGGGACAACGGGGAGCTGTTTTTT.

This clonotype was detected a few times. The V and J genes are TRBV20-1 and TRBJ1-1, with no clear D. CDR1 is DFQATT, CDR2 SNEGSKA, per germline (reference sequence). This CDR3 contains 13 residues. The germline V and J ends were trimmed by 6 bases and 0 bases, with 11 bases remaining between them. CDR3 region: CSALRDLNTEAFF. The DNA of the CDR3 is TGCAGTGCCCTCCGGGATTTGAACACTGAAGCTTTCTTT.

This clonotype appeared many times. This sequence joins TRBV5-1 and TRBJ2-7; 9 nucleotides match TRBD2. Germline trimming cut 1 base from V and 3 bases from J; bases unmatched to any gene: 5. Germline CDR1 and CDR2: SGHRS and YFSETQ. The CDR3 runs 15 residues. CDR3 coding DNA: TGCGCCAGCAGCTTGCAGGCTAGCGGGGACTACGAGCAGTACTTC. Its translation: CASSLQASGDYEQYF.

About this clonotype itself: Since a much larger clone is just one base distant, this may be a read error. V gene TRBV12-3 or TRBV12-4 combines with J gene TRBJ1-5; possible D gene TRBD1, 6 bases. V lost 6 bases, J lost 6 bases, and 15 bases lay in between. This CDR3 has 14 residues. In DNA, the CDR3 is TGTGCCAGCAGCAGGGGCAGCAGCGTTCAGCCCCAGCATTTT. Its translation is CASSRGSSVQPQHF.